This T cell receptor (beta chain) was obtained from a study of T cells in Graves' hyperthyroidism and ophthalmopathy. Study outcomes and limitations: Most thyroid-expanded clonotypes above 0.001 were also found in blood. Ophthalmopathy got predicted by the model a median about 6.7 months before its onset.

Template material for amplifying TCR beta CDR3 regions consisted of RNA transcripts. A set of HTBI primers served as the primers for a first-round RT-PCR of the TCR CDR3. TCRdb processed the multiplex PCR reads anew with MiXCR; each CDR3 protein has one entry. Here the sample spans almost 600,000 distinct CDR3 sequences, over 11% being singletons. Uncontrolled infection, other autoimmune disease, pregnancy or lactation disqualified patients from enrolment. Orbital computed tomography and thyroid ultrasound, together with serum TRAb and thyroxine and clinical symptoms, were used for diagnoses. This clonotype was detected ten times or more. Its target is unknown. V lost 0 bases to trimming and J lost 3 bases, with 11 bases between them. The CDR3 extends over 15 amino acids. In germline, CDR1 is SGHTA, CDR2 FQGTGA.

The chain links TRBV7-3 to TRBJ1-1, with D maybe TRBD1 (5 bases). The sequencing input was blood. The receptor was isolated from a woman aged 25-40 years with Graves' hyperthyroidism that later progressed to Graves' ophthalmopathy. The CDR3 nucleotides are TGTGCCAGCAGCTTAACAGGGGAAGAGGACACTGAAGCTTTCTTT. Its protein is CASSLTGEEDTEAFF. The complete variable domain, with remaining parts taken from reference TRBV7-3 and TRBJ1-1, reads GAGVSQTPSNKVTEKGKYVELRCDPISGHTALYWYRQSLGQGPEFLIYFQGTGAADDSGLPNDRFFAVRPEGSVSTLKIQRTERGDSAVYLCASSLTGEEDTEAFFGQGTRLTVV.